The 27 T cell receptor beta chains in this list originate from one sample, sequenced in a study of blood T cell repertoires in COVID-19. Here immunoSEQ multiplex PCR was the method, and the copy in TCRdb shows in-frame clones only, minus some. The sample lists roughly 76,000 clones; around 87% were seen once. Sequenced: peripheral blood. Source of these receptors: a woman aged 18-29 years with acute or convalescent COVID-19.

The chain has TRBV19 and TRBJ1-5; a possible D gene is TRBD1 (5 bases). V shed 8 bases and J shed 4 bases, with 21 bases lying between them. CDR1 is LNHDA and CDR2 is SQIVND in the germline V gene (reference sequence). The CDR3 is 16 amino acids. The CDR3 coding sequence is TGTGCCAGTCTGGACAAACACCAAGGGGTAAATCAGCCCCAGCATTTT. Translation: CASLDKHQGVNQPQHF. Using reference TRBV19 and TRBJ1-5 for the parts outside the CDR3, the full variable domain is DGGITQSPKYLFRKEGQNVTLSCEQNLNHDAMYWYRQDPGQGLRLIYYSQIVNDFQKGDIAEGYSVSREKKESFPLTVTSAQKNPTAFYLCASLDKHQGVNQPQHFGDGTRLSIL.

This clone was counted only a few times. The genes are TRBV5-5 and TRBJ2-7; possibly TRBD2 for D (5 bases). V dropped 0 bases and J dropped 3 bases, with 19 bases sitting between them. CDR1 and CDR2 from the germline V gene are SGHKS and YYEKEE (reference sequence). The CDR3 sequence is 17 residues long. The CDR3 DNA sequence: TGTGCCAGCAGCTTGGAGAGGGATTGGGGATTACTCTACGAGCAGTACTTC. Encoded protein: CASSLERDWGLLYEQYF.

This clone was detected only once. The rearrangement links TRBV5-8 to TRBJ1-3; the D is unclear. This CDR3 is built from 14 residues. Germline V gene data show CDR1 as SGHTS and CDR2 as YDEGEE. The V end lost 4 bases, the J end lost 0 bases, and 8 bases lay between the germline ends. In DNA form, the CDR3 reads TGTGCCAGCAGCCCGTACAACTCTGGAAACACCATATATTTT. Translated: CASSPYNSGNTIYF.

This chain joins TRBV5-1 and TRBJ2-5, with 7 bases lining up with TRBD2. The junction had 11 bases not matched to a gene; V was cut back by 4 bases and J by 5 bases. CDR3 length: 15 residues. CDR1 is SGHRS and CDR2 is YFSETQ in the germline V gene. Here the CDR3 DNA reads TGCGCCAGCAGCCCGGCGGGGAGGGAGGGGGAGACCCAGTACTTC. This codes for CASSPAGREGETQYF.

The V and J genes are TRBV5-1 and TRBJ2-3, with D perhaps matching TRBD1 (5 bases). There are 13 residues in the CDR3. Trimming removed 0 bases at V and 6 bases at J, with 8 bases between. CDR1 and CDR2 from the germline V gene are SGHRS and YFSETQ. CDR3 residues: CASSLGRQDTQYF. In DNA form, the CDR3 reads TGCGCCAGCAGCTTGGGGAGACAGGATACGCAGTATTTT.

CDR3 protein: CASQRDESNEAFF. In DNA, the CDR3 is TGTGCCAGCCAGCGGGACGAAAGTAATGAAGCTTTCTTT. The chain joins TRBV6-5 to TRBJ1-1, with a tentative D call TRBD1 (5 bases). Looked up from germline, CDR1 is MNHEY and CDR2 is SVGAGI. Trimming pared 8 bases from V and 7 bases from J, leaving 17 bases between. The CDR3 has 13 amino acids.

This clone was counted a single time. The rearrangement links TRBV6-9 to TRBJ1-1; 7 positions match TRBD1. The length of the CDR3 is 15 residues. V shed 4 bases and J 4 bases; nucleotides not matched to a gene: 9. The V gene's germline CDR1 is MNHGY and CDR2 SVAAGI. In DNA form, the CDR3 reads TGTGCCAGCAGTTCTGGACAGGAAGGGGGCACTGAAGCTTTCTTT. Translated, it gives CASSSGQEGGTEAFF.

The chain joins TRBV6-1 to TRBJ1-2; D may be TRBD1 (6 bases). This CDR3 region has 14 residues. The germline gives CDR1 MNHNS, CDR2 SASEGT. The V gene lost 1 base and the J gene lost 2 bases, with 8 bases spanning the gap. The CDR3 protein is CASSEDRANYGYTF. The CDR3 DNA follows: TGTGCCAGCAGTGAAGACAGGGCGAACTATGGCTACACCTTC.

The rearrangement uses TRBV7-2 and TRBJ2-7, with D possibly matching TRBD2 (5 bases). This CDR3 spans 14 amino acids. V was clipped by 1 base and J by 3 bases, with 10 bases between them. Looked up from germline, CDR1 is SGHTA and CDR2 is FQGNSA. The CDR3, as DNA: TGTGCCAGCAGCTTAGGTGGTGGACTCTACGAGCAGTACTTC. Its translation: CASSLGGGLYEQYF.

This clone was detected only once. The genes are TRBV3-1 (or the pseudogene TRBV3-2) and TRBJ2-7; D remains ambiguous. Trimming stripped 0 bases from V and 9 bases from J, with 15 bases between. The germline V gene encodes CDR1 LGHDT and CDR2 YNNKEL (reference sequence). CDR3 length equals 14 residues. CDR3 residues: CASSQDFGAVMQYF. CDR3 nucleotide sequence: TGTGCCAGCAGCCAAGATTTTGGAGCTGTAATGCAGTACTTC.

The V call is TRBV3-1 (or the pseudogene TRBV3-2), the J call TRBJ1-2; 8 bases are shared with TRBD1. Germline V gene sequence: CDR1 LGHDT, CDR2 YNNKEL (reference sequence). J lost 6 bases, V lost 2 bases, and 8 bases had no gene match. The CDR3 extends over 15 amino acids. The chain's CDR3 is CASSQSGGRSHGYTF. Written as DNA, the CDR3 is TGTGCCAGCAGCCAATCAGGGGGCCGTTCCCATGGCTACACCTTC.

This clone appeared a single time. The chain uses TRBV11-2 and TRBJ1-6; TRBD1 matches at 7 bases. J was trimmed by 3 bases and V by 1 base; bases with no gene match: 3. The CDR3 has 16 residues. CDR1 is SGHAT, CDR2 FQNNGV, per germline. The chain's CDR3 is CASSLAGQHYNSPLHF. The DNA of the CDR3 is TGTGCCAGCAGCTTAGCGGGACAGCACTATAATTCACCCCTCCACTTT.

The chain uses TRBV9 and TRBJ2-5; D unclear. V was shortened by 0 bases and J by 0 bases, with 3 bases between the two germline ends. The CDR3 sequence is 13 residues long. Germline-derived CDR1 and CDR2 are SGDLS and YYNGEE. CDR3 sequence (DNA): TGTGCCAGCAGCGTAGGTAACCAAGAGACCCAGTACTTC. Translating gives CASSVGNQETQYF.

CDR3 nucleotide sequence: TGTGCCAGCAGCTTAAGGGGAACTAATGAAAAACTGTTTTTT. Translated: CASSLRGTNEKLFF. The gene calls are TRBV7-9 and TRBJ1-4, with D maybe TRBD1 (5 bases). Germline CDR1 SEHNR, CDR2 FQNEAQ (reference sequence). The CDR3 covers 14 residues. V was cut by 2 bases and J by 1 base, with 5 bases left in between.

This chain links TRBV12-3 or TRBV12-4 with TRBJ1-3; no firm D call. Trimming cost V 6 bases and J 4 bases, with 7 bases left between them. The CDR3 consists of 12 residues. CDR3 amino acids: CASSQTGNTIYF. Written as DNA, the CDR3 is TGTGCCAGCAGCCAGACAGGAAACACCATATATTTT.

The chain is built from TRBV6-1 and TRBJ2-2; 8 nucleotides match TRBD2. The J segment lost 1 base and the V segment lost 1 base, leaving 5 bases of the junction unmatched. Per germline, CDR1 MNHNS and CDR2 SASEGT. CDR3 length: 17 residues. The CDR3 region is CASSEEVAGKNTGELFF. The CDR3 nucleotides read TGTGCCAGCAGTGAAGAGGTAGCGGGAAAGAACACCGGGGAGCTGTTTTTT.

This rearrangement joins TRBV5-4 to TRBJ1-2; the match to TRBD1 covers 7 bases. With 4 bases clipped from V and 5 bases from J, the junction kept 5 bases outside the gene matches. In germline, CDR1 is SGHNT, CDR2 YYREEE (reference sequence). CDR3 size: 13 residues. The CDR3 DNA reads TGTGCCAGCAGCGCTACGACAGGGTATGGCTACACCTTC. Its translation: CASSATTGYGYTF.

The J gene is TRBJ1-1, the V gene TRBV5-6; D gene ambiguous. Looked up from germline, CDR1 is SGHDT and CDR2 is YYEEEE. This CDR3 has 14 residues. V was clipped by 2 bases and J by 1 base, with 9 bases between them. The CDR3 DNA reads TGTGCCAGCAGCTTACCGACACCGAACACTGAAGCTTTCTTT. Protein: CASSLPTPNTEAFF.

The gene calls are TRBV6-5 and TRBJ1-3; D possibly corresponds to TRBD1 (6 bases). CDR3 length: 15 residues. CDR1 and CDR2 from the germline V gene are MNHEY and SVGAGI. Trimming left V 6 bases short and J 0 bases short, with 12 bases between. CDR3 residues: CASRPGHFSGNTIYF. In DNA form, the CDR3 reads TGTGCCAGCAGGCCGGGACACTTCTCTGGAAACACCATATATTTT.

The J gene is TRBJ1-2, the V gene TRBV12-2; TRBD1 is the table's D call and was not checked against the DNA. TRBV12-2 is a pseudogene locus. This CDR3 has 16 residues. The CDR3 here is CASRHGGQDPAYGYTF. CDR3 DNA: TGTGCAAGTCGACATGGTGGACAGGATCCCGCCTATGGCTACACCTTC.

The V gene is TRBV5-1, the J gene TRBJ1-1, with D unclear. The CDR3 runs to 16 residues. The V and J ends lost 0 bases and 2 bases respectively, with 14 bases between them. Looked up from germline, CDR1 is SGHRS and CDR2 is YFSETQ. In DNA, the CDR3 is TGCGCCAGCAGCTTGGTAAGCGTTACCGTCAACACTGAAGCTTTCTTT. Amino acid sequence: CASSLVSVTVNTEAFF.

This chain joins TRBV6-5 and TRBJ2-2; TRBD2 matches at 10 bases. Trimming took 4 bases from V and 4 from J; bases not matched to a gene: 3. Germline V lookup: CDR1 MNHEY, CDR2 SVGAGI. The CDR3 spans 15 residues. CDR3 nucleotides: TGTGCCAGCAGTTTTCTAGCGGGAGTCACCGGGGAGCTGTTTTTT. Protein sequence: CASSFLAGVTGELFF.

The gene calls are TRBV5-6 and TRBJ1-2, with 10 bases matching TRBD1. V dropped 4 bases and J dropped 6; count of bases not matched to a gene: 6. From germline, CDR1 is SGHDT and CDR2 YYEEEE. This CDR3 has 14 residues. CDR3 amino acids: CASSPRTGGHGYTF. CDR3 bases: TGTGCCAGCAGCCCCCGGACAGGGGGACATGGCTACACCTTC.

J is TRBJ1-3 and V is TRBV4-1; D gene uncertain. Trimming took off 0 bases at V and 4 bases at J, with 4 bases between the two ends. The CDR3 totals 13 residues. Per the germline V gene, CDR1 is MGHRA and CDR2 is YSYEKL. This CDR3 is CASSQDLGNTIYF. CDR3 in DNA: TGCGCCAGCAGCCAAGACCTGGGAAACACCATATATTTT.

This clone appeared once. The chain combines TRBV18 with TRBJ2-2; 8 bases are a match to TRBD2. J gave up 5 bases and V 8 bases, and 4 bases lay outside the gene matches. This CDR3 is 13 amino acids long. Looked up from germline, CDR1 is KGHSH and CDR2 is LQKENI. Here the CDR3 DNA reads TGTGCCAGCCGGACGGGAGGGACCGGGGAGCTGTTTTTT. Its protein product is CASRTGGTGELFF. The whole variable domain, remainder taken from reference TRBV18 and TRBJ2-2, is NAGVMQNPRHLVRRRGQEARLRCSPMKGHSHVYWYRQLPEEGLKFMVYLQKENIIDESGMPKERFSAEFPKEGPSILRIQQVVRGDSAAYFCASRTGGTGELFFGEGSRLTVL.

This chain joins TRBV18 and TRBJ2-7; tentatively, D is TRBD2 (5 bases). CDR1 is KGHSH and CDR2 is LQKENI in the germline V gene. The CDR3 has 13 amino acids. The germline V and J ends were trimmed by 5 bases and 6 bases, with 14 bases remaining between them. The DNA of the CDR3 is TGTGCCAGCTCAACCCTCGAGGGTGGCGAGCAGTACTTC. Translation: CASSTLEGGEQYF.

CDR3 amino acids: CATRADRAQPQHF. In nucleotides, the CDR3 is TGTGCCACCAGGGCAGACAGGGCGCAGCCCCAGCATTTT. V is TRBV15 and J is TRBJ1-5, with 7 bases matching TRBD1. In germline, CDR1 is LNHNV, CDR2 YYDKDF (reference sequence). The trim removed 6 bases at V and 7 bases at J, leaving 6 bases unmatched. CDR3 size: 13 residues. The entire variable domain, with the rest obtained from reference TRBV15 and TRBJ1-5, is as follows: DAMVIQNPRYQVTQFGKPVTLSCSQTLNHNVMYWYQQKSSQAPKLLFHYYDKDFNNEADTPDNFQSRRPNTSFCFLDIRSPGLGDTAMYLCATRADRAQPQHFGDGTRLSIL.